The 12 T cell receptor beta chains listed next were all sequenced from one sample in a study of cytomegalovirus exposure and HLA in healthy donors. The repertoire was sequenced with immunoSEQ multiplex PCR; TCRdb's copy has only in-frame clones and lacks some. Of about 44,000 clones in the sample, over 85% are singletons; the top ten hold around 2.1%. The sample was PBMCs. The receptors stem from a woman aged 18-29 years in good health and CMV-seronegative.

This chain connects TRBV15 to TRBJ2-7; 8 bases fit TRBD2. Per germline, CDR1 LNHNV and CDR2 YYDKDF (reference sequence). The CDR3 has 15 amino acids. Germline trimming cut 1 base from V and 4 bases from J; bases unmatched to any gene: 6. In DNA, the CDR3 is TGTGCCACCAGCAGAGGGGGGGGACTAGAGTACGAGCAGTACTTC. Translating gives CATSRGGGLEYEQYF.

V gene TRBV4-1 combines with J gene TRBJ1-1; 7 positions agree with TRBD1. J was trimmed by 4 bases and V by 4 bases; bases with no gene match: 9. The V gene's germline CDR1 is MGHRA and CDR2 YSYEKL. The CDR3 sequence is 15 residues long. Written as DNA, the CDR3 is TGCGCCAGCAGCCGCGGACAGGACCTATTCACTGAAGCTTTCTTT. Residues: CASSRGQDLFTEAFF.

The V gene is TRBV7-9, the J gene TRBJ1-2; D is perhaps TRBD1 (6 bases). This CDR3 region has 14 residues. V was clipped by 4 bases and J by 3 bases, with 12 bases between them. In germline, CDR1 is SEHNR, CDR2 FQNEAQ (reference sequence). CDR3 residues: CASSSVQGDYGYTF. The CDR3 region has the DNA TGTGCCAGCAGCTCCGTACAGGGAGACTATGGCTACACCTTC.

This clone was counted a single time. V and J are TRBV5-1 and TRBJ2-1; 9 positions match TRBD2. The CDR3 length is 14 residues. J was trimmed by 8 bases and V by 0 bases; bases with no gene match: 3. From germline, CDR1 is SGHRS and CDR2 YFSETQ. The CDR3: CASSLVGGRDEQFF. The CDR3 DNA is TGCGCCAGCAGCTTGGTTGGCGGGAGGGATGAGCAGTTCTTC.

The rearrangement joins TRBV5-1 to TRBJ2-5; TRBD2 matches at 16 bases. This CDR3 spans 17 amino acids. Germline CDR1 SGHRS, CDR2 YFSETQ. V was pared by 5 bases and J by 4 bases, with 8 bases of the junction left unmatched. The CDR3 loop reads CASRPGLAGGLGETQYF. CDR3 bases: TGCGCCAGCAGACCGGGACTAGCGGGGGGGCTGGGAGAGACCCAGTACTTC.

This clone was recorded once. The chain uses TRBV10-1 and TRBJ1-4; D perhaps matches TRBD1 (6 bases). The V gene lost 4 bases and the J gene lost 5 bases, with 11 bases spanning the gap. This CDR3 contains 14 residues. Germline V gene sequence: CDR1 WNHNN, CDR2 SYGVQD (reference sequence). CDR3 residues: CASSGGHSNEKLFF. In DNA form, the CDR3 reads TGCGCCAGCAGTGGGGGACACTCGAATGAAAAACTGTTTTTT.

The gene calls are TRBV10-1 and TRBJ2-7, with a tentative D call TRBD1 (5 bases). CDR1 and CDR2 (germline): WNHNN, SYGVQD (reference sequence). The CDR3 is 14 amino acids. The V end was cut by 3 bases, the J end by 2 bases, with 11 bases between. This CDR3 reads CASSENRQTYEQYF. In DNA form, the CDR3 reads TGCGCCAGCAGTGAAAACAGGCAAACCTACGAGCAGTACTTC.

Here the CDR3 DNA reads TGTGCCAGCAGCTTAACAGGGGGCGGCTACACCTTC. Translated: CASSLTGGGYTF. The chain combines TRBV7-9 with TRBJ1-2; TRBD1 agrees at 9 bases. The V gene's germline CDR1 is SEHNR and CDR2 FQNEAQ (reference sequence). V gave up 2 bases and J gave up 8 bases; unmatched junction bases: 0. The CDR3 sequence is 12 residues long.

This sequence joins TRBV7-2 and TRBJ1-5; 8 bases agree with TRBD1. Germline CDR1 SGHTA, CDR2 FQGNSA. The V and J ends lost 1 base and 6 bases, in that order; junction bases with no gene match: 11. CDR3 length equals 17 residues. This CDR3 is CASSLDLLAGGSQPQHF. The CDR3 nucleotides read TGTGCCAGCAGCTTAGATCTGCTAGCAGGGGGCTCTCAGCCCCAGCATTTT. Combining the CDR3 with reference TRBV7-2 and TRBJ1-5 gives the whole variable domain GAGVSQSPSNKVTEKGKDVELRCDPISGHTALYWYRQSLGQGLEFLIYFQGNSAPDKSGLPSDRFSAERTGGSVSTLTIQRTQQEDSAVYLCASSLDLLAGGSQPQHFGDGTRLSIL.

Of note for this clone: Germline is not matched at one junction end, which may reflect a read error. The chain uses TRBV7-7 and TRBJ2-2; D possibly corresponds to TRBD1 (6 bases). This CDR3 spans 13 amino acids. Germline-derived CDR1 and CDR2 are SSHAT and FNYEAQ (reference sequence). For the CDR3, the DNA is TGTGCTAGCAGCTTAGAGGGGGCCGGGGAGCTGTTTTTT. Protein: CASSLEGAGELFF.

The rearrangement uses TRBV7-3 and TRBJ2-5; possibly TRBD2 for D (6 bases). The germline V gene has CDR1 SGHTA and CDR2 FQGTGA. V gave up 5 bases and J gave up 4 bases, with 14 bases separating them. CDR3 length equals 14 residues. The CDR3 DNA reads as TGTGCCAGCAGCCCTTTCCAGGGAGGAGAGACCCAGTACTTC. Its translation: CASSPFQGGETQYF.

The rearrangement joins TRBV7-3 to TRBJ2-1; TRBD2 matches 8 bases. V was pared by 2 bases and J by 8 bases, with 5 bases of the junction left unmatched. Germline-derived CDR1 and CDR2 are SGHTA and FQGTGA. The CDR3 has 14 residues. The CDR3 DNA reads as TGTGCCAGCAGCTTAGCGGGGGGTCTCGATGAGCAGTTCTTC. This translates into CASSLAGGLDEQFF.